This record concerns one T cell receptor beta chain sequence. Per the germline V gene, CDR1 is SGHTA and CDR2 is FQGNSA. V shed 3 bases, J shed 4 bases, and the junction held 13 bases outside the gene matches. The CDR3 is made up of 17 amino acids. Here immunoSEQ multiplex PCR was the method, and the copy in TCRdb shows in-frame clones only, minus some. The sample has 42,000 or so clones, roughly nine tenths seen once. This record comes from a study of OX40 agonist ivuxolimab in advanced cancers. Study-level background: Participants, 82.7% male, averaged roughly 60 years of age, ranging from roughly 20 to 80.

This chain links TRBV7-2 with TRBJ2-3; 7 bases line up with TRBD1. The clonotype originates from an adult with an advanced solid tumor such as melanoma, head and neck, liver or kidney cancer. Sequencing was performed on CD4+ or CD8+ T cells sorted from blood, taken in a trial of the OX40 agonist ivuxolimab. The CDR3 nucleotides read TGTGCCAGCAGCTTTAATCTGGGACAGCTAACACCAGATACGCAGTATTTT. It specifies CASSFNLGQLTPDTQYF. The full variable domain, rest sourced from reference TRBV7-2 and TRBJ2-3, is GAGVSQSPSNKVTEKGKDVELRCDPISGHTALYWYRQSLGQGLEFLIYFQGNSAPDKSGLPSDRFSAERTGGSVSTLTIQRTQQEDSAVYLCASSFNLGQLTPDTQYFGPGTRLTVL.